The 2 T cell receptor beta chains listed next were all sequenced from one sample in a study of shared clonotypes between healthy human individuals. This table comes from immunoSEQ multiplex PCR, and its TCRdb copy is limited to in-frame clones, with some not included. The data hold about 2.4 million clones, with over 85% observed a single time. Sample: naive CD4+ T cells from PBMCs. Subset here: CD45RA+ positively selected. The origin of the receptors is a man between 18 and 29 years old in good health. Some clones in this sample may be carry-over from other donors' samples.

This clone came up once. The chain employs TRBV5-4 and TRBJ1-5; D might be TRBD1 (5 bases). Trimming took 2 bases from V and 11 from J, leaving 11 bases between them. The CDR3 covers 12 residues. Per germline, CDR1 SGHNT and CDR2 YYREEE (reference sequence). The CDR3 is CASSFSGGSQHF. The CDR3 DNA reads TGTGCCAGCAGCTTTTCCGGGGGGTCCCAGCATTTT.

Written as DNA, the CDR3 is TGCGCCAGCAGCTTGATTCGGGAGGAAGGATACGAGCAGTACTTC. This gives the protein CASSLIREEGYEQYF. This chain connects TRBV5-1 to TRBJ2-7, with 7 bases matching TRBD2. From germline, CDR1 is SGHRS and CDR2 YFSETQ. The V and J ends lost 1 base and 4 bases, in that order; junction bases with no gene match: 8. This CDR3 spans 15 amino acids.